The 32 T cell receptor beta chains reported below all come from one sample, sequenced in a study of blood T cell repertoires in COVID-19. Only in-frame clones appear in the TCRdb table, and some are missing; sequencing was by immunoSEQ multiplex PCR. The sample has a few hundred thousand clones, approximately 88% seen once. Sequenced: peripheral blood. Source of these receptors: a woman between 50 and 59 years old with COVID-19, enrolled during active disease.

This clone was seen a handful of times. This chain links TRBV12-3 or TRBV12-4 with TRBJ2-1, with 8 bases aligning to TRBD1. Germline trimming cut 6 bases from V and 8 bases from J; bases unmatched to any gene: 3. The CDR3 covers 12 residues. CDR3 in DNA: TGTGCCAGCAGACTACAGGGGGATGAGCAGTTCTTC. Protein product: CASRLQGDEQFF.

This chain links TRBV10-1 with TRBJ1-1, with 8 positions matching TRBD1. This CDR3 spans 14 amino acids. V shed 7 bases, J shed 0 bases, and the junction held 4 bases outside the gene matches. Germline CDR1 WNHNN, CDR2 SYGVQD (reference sequence). The CDR3 spells CASNTGGLNTEAFF. Here the CDR3 DNA reads TGCGCCAGCAATACAGGGGGTTTGAACACTGAAGCTTTCTTT.

This chain connects TRBV11-1 to TRBJ2-5; TRBD2 agrees at 14 bases. Germline-derived CDR1 and CDR2 are SGHAT and FQDESV (reference sequence). This CDR3 has 16 residues. V lost 4 bases, J lost 2 bases, and 3 bases stayed unmatched. CDR3 nucleotides: TGTGCCAGCAGCTGGACTAGCGGGGGGATACAAGAGACCCAGTACTTC. It codes for CASSWTSGGIQETQYF.

There are a few counts of this clone. This sample includes further DNA sequences coding for the same CDR3. The chain uses TRBV9 and TRBJ2-1; the D gene is possibly TRBD1 (5 bases). The V and J ends lost 2 bases and 5 bases respectively, with 8 bases between them. The CDR3 runs 13 residues. CDR1 is SGDLS, CDR2 YYNGEE, per germline. Here the CDR3 DNA reads TGTGCCAGCAGCGTTGACAGCAACAATGAGCAGTTCTTC. The encoded protein is CASSVDSNNEQFF. Complete variable domain (other parts from reference TRBV9 and TRBJ2-1): DSGVTQTPKHLITATGQRVTLRCSPRSGDLSVYWYQQSLDQGLQFLIQYYNGEERAKGNILERFSAQQFPDLHSELNLSSLELGDSALYFCASSVDSNNEQFFGPGTRLTVL.

CDR3 nucleotide sequence: TGTGCCAGCAGCACAGGGAAGTTAACAGGAAATGAGCAGTTCTTC. Translating gives CASSTGKLTGNEQFF. V is TRBV6-5 and J is TRBJ2-1, with TRBD1 as a possible D gene (6 bases). The ends were cut back, 6 bases at V and 7 bases at J, with 19 bases in the middle. This CDR3 spans 15 amino acids. Germline lookup yields CDR1 MNHEY and CDR2 SVGAGI.

This clone came up a few times. The chain combines TRBV7-7 with TRBJ1-4; possibly TRBD1 for D (5 bases). The V gene's germline CDR1 is SSHAT and CDR2 FNYEAQ (reference sequence). V was clipped by 5 bases and J by 3 bases, with 19 bases between them. The CDR3 runs to 17 residues. The CDR3 region has the DNA TGTGCCAGCAGCCTCCCCTCCAGGGTCGTGGCTAATGAAAAACTGTTTTTT. Translated, it gives CASSLPSRVVANEKLFF.

CDR3 loop: CSVDMKGEGFRGYTF. DNA for the CDR3: TGCAGCGTTGATATGAAAGGGGAAGGTTTTCGTGGCTACACCTTC. V is TRBV29-1 and J is TRBJ1-2, with a possible D match to TRBD1 (5 bases). Germline V gene data show CDR1 as SQVTM and CDR2 as ANQGSEA. The V gene lost 3 bases and the J gene lost 7 bases, with 21 bases spanning the gap. The CDR3 spans 15 residues. The entire variable domain, with the rest obtained from reference TRBV29-1 and TRBJ1-2, is as follows: SAVISQKPSRDICQRGTSLTIQCQVDSQVTMMFWYRQQPGQSLTLIATANQGSEATYESGFVIDKFPISRPNLTFSTLTVSNMSPEDSSIYLCSVDMKGEGFRGYTFGSGTRLTVV.

The chain carries TRBV10-3 and TRBJ2-7; 10 nucleotides agree with TRBD1. The CDR3 is 14 residues long. Germline-derived CDR1 and CDR2 are ENHRY and SYGVKD. Unmatched junction bases numbered 1, after V lost 2 bases and J lost 3 bases. The CDR3 sequence is CAISEGQGDYEQYF. The CDR3 nucleotides are TGTGCCATCAGTGAGGGACAGGGGGACTACGAGCAGTACTTC.

The chain recombines TRBV20-1 with TRBJ1-2, with a weak D call TRBD1 (6 bases). CDR1 is DFQATT and CDR2 is SNEGSKA in the germline V gene (reference sequence). CDR3 length: 14 residues. V dropped 3 bases and J dropped 2 bases, with 13 bases sitting between them. CDR3 sequence: CSASWQGQNYGYTF. CDR3 DNA: TGCAGTGCTAGTTGGCAGGGACAAAACTATGGCTACACCTTC.

V gene TRBV10-3 combines with J gene TRBJ1-1, with 10 bases matching TRBD1. The CDR3 consists of 18 residues. Trimming cost V 6 bases and J 4 bases; bases outside gene matches: 17. CDR1 is ENHRY and CDR2 is SYGVKD in the germline V gene. CDR3 in amino acids: CAISPRLMGQGRGTEAFF. CDR3 in DNA: TGTGCCATCAGCCCCAGACTTATGGGACAGGGGCGGGGCACTGAAGCTTTCTTT.

This clone appeared a single time. V usage is TRBV5-4 and J usage is TRBJ1-4, with D perhaps TRBD1 (6 bases). V lost 4 bases and J lost 7, with 14 bases in between. The V gene's germline CDR1 is SGHNT and CDR2 YYREEE (reference sequence). This CDR3 is 14 amino acids long. CDR3 DNA sequence: TGTGCCAGCAGCCCGGGGGGGGCGCGTGAAAAACTGTTTTTT. It yields the protein CASSPGGAREKLFF.

The chain has TRBV12-5 and TRBJ2-7, with 7 bases that match TRBD1. The J segment lost 2 bases and the V segment lost 5 bases, leaving 9 bases of the junction unmatched. Germline-derived CDR1 and CDR2 are LGHNT and FRNRAP. There are 15 residues in the CDR3. For the CDR3, the DNA is TGTGCTAGTGGTATGCGGACAGGCCCTACCTACGAGCAGTACTTC. Its translation: CASGMRTGPTYEQYF.

Points on this clone: The sample has other DNA sequences that encode this CDR3 too. The chain is built from TRBV30 and TRBJ1-6; TRBD1 might be the D (5 bases). CDR1 GTSNPN and CDR2 SVGIG come from the germline V gene (reference sequence). This CDR3 has 14 residues. The germline V and J ends were trimmed by 0 bases and 7 bases, with 10 bases remaining between them. CDR3 DNA sequence: TGTGCCTGGAGTGTACTGGGGGGAAATTCACCCCTCCACTTT. Translating it yields CAWSVLGGNSPLHF.

The count of this clone is one. The chain has TRBV9 and TRBJ1-3; 7 bases map to TRBD1. J gave up 0 bases and V 0 bases, and 3 bases lay outside the gene matches. This CDR3 comprises 16 residues. Germline CDR1 and CDR2: SGDLS and YYNGEE. This chain's CDR3 is CASSVGHRGSGNTIYF. The CDR3, as DNA: TGTGCCAGCAGCGTAGGCCACAGGGGCTCTGGAAACACCATATATTTT.

The chain is built from TRBV24-1 and TRBJ2-3; the match to TRBD1 covers 8 bases. The length of the CDR3 is 15 residues. Germline CDR1 reads KGHDR; CDR2 reads SFDVKD. V was clipped by 5 bases and J by 3 bases; unmatched bases: 6. CDR3 DNA sequence: TGTGCCACCAGTGCCTCAGGGGGCCTGACAGATACGCAGTATTTT. Protein sequence: CATSASGGLTDTQYF.

The chain has TRBV27 and TRBJ1-5; D may be TRBD1 (5 bases). V was trimmed by 0 bases and J by 3 bases, leaving 9 bases between them. Germline V CDR1 and CDR2: MNHEY, SMNVEV (reference sequence). CDR3 length: 15 residues. The CDR3 nucleotides read TGTGCCAGCAGTTTATCAGCAGGGTTCAATCAGCCCCAGCATTTT. Translated: CASSLSAGFNQPQHF.

This clone was detected only a few times. The chain employs TRBV5-5 and TRBJ1-2; D is undetermined. The V gene lost 1 base and the J gene lost 2 bases, with 9 bases spanning the gap. Germline lookup yields CDR1 SGHKS and CDR2 YYEKEE (reference sequence). The CDR3 has 14 residues. Here the CDR3 DNA reads TGTGCCAGCAGCTTGTCACCCGGGAACTATGGCTACACCTTC. Translating it yields CASSLSPGNYGYTF.

The DNA for the CDR3 is TGTGCCAGCAGTCCCGGGACTAGTGGATCCGGGGAGCTGTTTTTT. Protein sequence: CASSPGTSGSGELFF. The chain carries TRBV27 and TRBJ2-2, with 8 bases identical to TRBD2. The length of the CDR3 is 15 residues. The V gene's germline CDR1 is MNHEY and CDR2 SMNVEV (reference sequence). With 5 bases clipped from V and 6 bases from J, the junction kept 8 bases outside the gene matches.

The chain is built from TRBV10-3 and TRBJ1-4; a possible D gene is TRBD1 (6 bases). The V end was cut by 6 bases, the J end by 6 bases, with 14 bases between. The CDR3 is made up of 14 amino acids. Per germline, CDR1 ENHRY and CDR2 SYGVKD. CDR3 nucleotide sequence: TGTGCCATCAGCCAACAGGGATCGGATGAAAAACTGTTTTTT. Translated: CAISQQGSDEKLFF.

The chain has TRBV15 and TRBJ2-3; the match to TRBD1 covers 8 bases. J gave up 4 bases and V 2 bases, and 5 bases lay outside the gene matches. This CDR3 comprises 15 residues. The germline CDR1 and CDR2 sequences are LNHNV and YYDKDF (reference sequence). This CDR3 is CATSRNSGGADTQYF. Here the CDR3 DNA reads TGTGCCACCAGCAGAAATTCAGGGGGCGCAGATACGCAGTATTTT.

V gene TRBV11-2 combines with J gene TRBJ1-1, with 8 positions matching TRBD1. The junction had 8 bases not matched to a gene; V was cut back by 6 bases and J by 5 bases. Germline V gives CDR1 SGHAT, CDR2 FQNNGV. The CDR3 length is 14 residues. The CDR3 region is CASRTDRGRTEAFF. The CDR3 DNA sequence: TGTGCCAGCAGGACCGACAGGGGTAGAACTGAAGCTTTCTTT.

V usage is TRBV2 and J usage is TRBJ1-2; the match to TRBD1 covers 9 bases. CDR3 size: 15 residues. The J segment lost 0 bases and the V segment lost 2 bases, leaving 1 base of the junction unmatched. The germline CDR1 and CDR2 sequences are SNHLY and FYNNEI. The chain's CDR3 is CASSEWDRANYGYTF. In nucleotides, the CDR3 is TGTGCCAGCAGTGAATGGGACAGGGCTAACTATGGCTACACCTTC.

This clone was recorded once. The genes are TRBV18 and TRBJ2-7; 8 bases are shared with TRBD1. Germline values: CDR1 KGHSH, CDR2 LQKENI. The trim removed 3 bases at V and 5 bases at J, leaving 9 bases unmatched. There are 15 residues in the CDR3. The CDR3 is CASSPGLDREHEQYF. The CDR3 nucleotides are TGTGCCAGCTCACCGGGGTTGGACAGGGAACACGAGCAGTACTTC.

The chain is built from TRBV3-1 (or the pseudogene TRBV3-2) and TRBJ1-1; 8 bases align to TRBD1. V shed 4 bases, J shed 5 bases, and the junction held 6 bases outside the gene matches. CDR1 is LGHDT and CDR2 is YNNKEL in the germline V gene (reference sequence). The CDR3 is 14 residues long. Here the CDR3 DNA reads TGTGCCAGCAGCCGCGGACAGGGAGAAACTGAAGCTTTCTTT. This gives the protein CASSRGQGETEAFF.

The chain uses TRBV9 and TRBJ2-3; D is possibly TRBD2 (6 bases). The V end lost 6 bases, the J end lost 1 base, and 12 bases lay between the germline ends. This CDR3 has 14 amino acids. CDR1 is SGDLS and CDR2 is YYNGEE in the germline V gene. The CDR3 nucleotides are TGTGCCAGCAACCTCGGAGGGGGCACAGATACGCAGTATTTT. This encodes CASNLGGGTDTQYF.

J is TRBJ1-6 and V is TRBV11-2; 10 nucleotides align to TRBD1. V was clipped by 5 bases and J by 2 bases; unmatched bases: 6. Per the germline V gene, CDR1 is SGHAT and CDR2 is FQNNGV. The CDR3 sequence is 17 residues long. The CDR3 reads CASSLGQGTTYNSPLHF. The CDR3 DNA reads TGTGCCAGCAGCCTGGGACAGGGGACCACCTATAATTCACCCCTCCACTTT.

The chain links TRBV30 to TRBJ1-5; D is possibly TRBD1 (6 bases). Germline V CDR1 and CDR2: GTSNPN, SVGIG (reference sequence). Trimming pared 1 base from V and 5 bases from J, leaving 12 bases between. The CDR3 extends over 14 amino acids. Written as DNA, the CDR3 is TGTGCCTGGAGTGCATTACAGGGATATCAGCCCCAGCATTTT. Its translation: CAWSALQGYQPQHF.

This clone was counted a few times. The chain recombines TRBV19 with TRBJ1-5, with TRBD1 identical over 8 bases. The V gene end was trimmed by 5 bases and the J gene end by 7 bases; junction bases not matched to a gene: 7. Germline V lookup: CDR1 LNHDA, CDR2 SQIVND (reference sequence). The CDR3 sequence is 14 residues long. The CDR3: CASSFPGGSQPQHF. CDR3 nucleotide sequence: TGTGCCAGTAGTTTCCCAGGGGGCTCCCAGCCCCAGCATTTT.

J is TRBJ1-1 and V is TRBV6-5; maybe TRBD1 (5 bases). V was trimmed by 5 bases and J by 0 bases, leaving 10 bases between them. Germline CDR1 reads MNHEY; CDR2 reads SVGAGI. CDR3 length equals 14 residues. In DNA form, the CDR3 reads TGTGCCAGCAGTCCAGGACATCTGAACACTGAAGCTTTCTTT. Translating gives CASSPGHLNTEAFF.

This chain joins TRBV2 and TRBJ2-1; 12 bases agree with TRBD1. The germline gives CDR1 SNHLY, CDR2 FYNNEI. This CDR3 region has 16 residues. Trimming removed 6 bases from V and 7 bases from J; junction bases left unmatched: 10. As DNA, the CDR3 is TGTGCCAGCAGCCTACTAGGGACAGGGGGCTTGAATGAGCAGTTCTTC. Translated, it gives CASSLLGTGGLNEQFF.

The chain uses TRBV3-1 (or the pseudogene TRBV3-2) and TRBJ2-1; no clear D. Germline V gives CDR1 LGHDT, CDR2 YNNKEL (reference sequence). The ends were cut back, 3 bases at V and 8 bases at J, with 14 bases in the middle. The CDR3 covers 14 residues. The CDR3 is CASSQMTGSDEQFF. CDR3 in DNA: TGTGCCAGCAGCCAGATGACGGGTAGTGATGAGCAGTTCTTC.

This CDR3 is CASSLSMGQGWTEAFF. CDR3 in DNA: TGTGCCAGCAGCTTATCCATGGGACAGGGTTGGACTGAAGCTTTCTTT. This chain connects TRBV7-6 to TRBJ1-1; 9 nucleotides align to TRBD1. The CDR3 spans 16 residues. Trimming at V came to 2 bases and at J to 5 bases, leaving 9 bases not matched to a gene. Germline CDR1 and CDR2: SGHVS and FNYEAQ.